This T cell receptor (beta chain) was identified in a study of blood T cell repertoires in COVID-19. Study overall: The samples span acute and convalescent COVID-19 from the United States, Italy and Spain. Sources were T cells, B-cell-depleted T cells, or PBMCs; the material itself was cDNA or gDNA.

There are a few counts of this clone. Germline CDR1 and CDR2: MGHDK and SYGVNS. The V and J ends lost 4 bases and 9 bases, in that order; junction bases with no gene match: 6. The CDR3 runs 15 residues. Source study methods: Amplification with reference gene primers provided the estimates of nucleated cell counts. This table comes from immunoSEQ multiplex PCR, and its TCRdb copy is limited to in-frame clones, with some not included. V and J calls and clone size come straight from that table; D and trimming were deduced from the DNA. The table includes 150,000 to 200,000 clones, over 60% detected once.

The chain links TRBV25-1 to TRBJ2-1, with 13 bases matching TRBD2. Sequencing used peripheral blood. The source of this sequence is a woman in her 70s with acute or convalescent COVID-19. In DNA, the CDR3 is TGTGCCAGCAGTGGGCCGGGACTAGCGGGAAGTGAGCAGTTCTTC. Translated, it gives CASSGPGLAGSEQFF.